The rows below give T cell receptor beta chains drawn from one sample of a study of blood T cell repertoires in COVID-19. Only in-frame clones appear in the TCRdb table, and some are missing; sequencing was by immunoSEQ multiplex PCR. The sample has fewer than 120,000 clones, 72% seen once. Input material: peripheral blood. The receptors stem from a woman aged 60-75 years with acute or convalescent COVID-19. The CDR3 runs from the conserved cysteine through the conserved F or W. A D gene is named only where the DNA matches it firmly. Where a row states a size, it is once, few, many or the class of an expanded clone; other rows omit it.

>TRBJ1-1|TRBV4-3|-|TRBD1
TGCGCCAGCAGCCTAAGGACAGGCAACACTGAAGCTTTCTTT
CASSLRTGNTEAFF
>TRBJ2-7|TRBV7-2|-|-
TGTGCCAGCAGCTTAAGCGTTGGCAGCTCCTACGAGCAGTACTTC
CASSLSVGSSYEQYF
>TRBJ2-1|TRBV28|once|TRBD1
TGTGCCAGCAGCCATTCCGGGACAGGCTCCTACAATGAGCAGTTCTTC
CASSHSGTGSYNEQFF
>TRBJ2-3|TRBV28|-|TRBD2
TGTGCCGGGATGCCGGGGGGGGTCACAGATACGCAGTATTTT
CAGMPGGVTDTQYF
>TRBJ2-5|TRBV7-9|-|TRBD1
TGTGCCACCAGGACAGGGGGGTACCTGGGGGAGACCCAGTACTTC
CATRTGGYLGETQYF
>TRBJ1-2|TRBV7-2|-|-
TGTGCCAGCAGCTCTAGATCGCGGACAGAAAACTATGGCTACACCTTC
CASSSRSRTENYGYTF
>TRBJ1-2|TRBV10-1|-|-
TGCGCCAGCAGCCGGGACAATTATGGCTACACCTTC
CASSRDNYGYTF
>TRBJ1-2|TRBV5-1|-|TRBD1
TGCGCCAGCAGCGAGGGACAGGCCGGCTATGGCTACACCTTC
CASSEGQAGYGYTF
>TRBJ1-6|TRBV6-1|-|-
TGTGCCAGCAGTGAAGCTGGAACAGGGATTTTATATAGTTCGTCCTATAATTCACCCCTCCACTTT
CASSEAGTGILYSSSYNSPLHF
>TRBJ2-1|TRBV24-1|once|TRBD1
TGTGCCACCAGTGATTTGGGCAGGGGGCGCGGCAATGAGCAGTTCTTC
CATSDLGRGRGNEQFF
>TRBJ2-7|TRBV7-2|-|-
TGTGCCAGCAGCTACCAGGGGGGCGAGCAGTACTTC
CASSYQGGEQYF
>TRBJ1-5|TRBV5-6|-|-
TGTGCCAGCAGCTCGACTGCTGCTGAATCGAGGTACGGTCAGCCCCAGCATTTT
CASSSTAAESRYGQPQHF
>TRBJ1-1|TRBV7-3|-|TRBD1
TGTGCCAGCAGCCGGACAGGGAGGTTTGGCACTGAAGCTTTCTTT
CASSRTGRFGTEAFF
>TRBJ2-6|TRBV10-3|few|-
TGTGCCATCAGTTCAGGGGACTCTGGGGCCAACGTCCTGACTTTC
CAISSGDSGANVLTF
>TRBJ1-1|TRBV30|-|-
TGTGCCTGGGACGGACACGCGAACACTGAAGCTTTCTTT
CAWDGHANTEAFF
>TRBJ2-7|TRBV11-2|few|TRBD1
TGTGCCAGCAGCCGAGTAGAACAGGGGACCTACGAGCAGTACTTC
CASSRVEQGTYEQYF
>TRBJ1-6|TRBV10-3|-|-
TGTGCCATCAGAGGAGGGACTAGTAATTCACCCCTCCACTTT
CAIRGGTSNSPLHF
>TRBJ1-1|TRBV3-1/TRBV3-2|-|TRBD1
TGTGCCAGCAGCCAAAGGGGGCTGGCGGTCACTGAAGCTTTCTTT
CASSQRGLAVTEAFF
>TRBJ1-5|TRBV6-1|-|TRBD1
TGTGCCAGCAGTGAAGCTATGGGACAGAGGCCCCAGCATTTT
CASSEAMGQRPQHF
>TRBJ2-7|TRBV28|-|TRBD1
TGTGCCAGCAGCCAATCCGGGACAGGGGGGAGGGAGCAGTACTTC
CASSQSGTGGREQYF
>TRBJ1-5|TRBV12-3/TRBV12-4|-|TRBD1
TGTGCCAGCCGGGACAGGGATGATCAGCCCCAGCATTTT
CASRDRDDQPQHF
>TRBJ1-3|TRBV21-1|-|-
TGTGCCAGCAGCAAAACGCGGGGGGCCGGACCCCGGCGCTCTGGAAACACCATATATTTT
CASSKTRGAGPRRSGNTIYF
>TRBJ1-2|TRBV11-2|-|-
TGTGCCAGCAGCTTATCCGGGGAAGCCTATGGCTACACCTTC
CASSLSGEAYGYTF
>TRBJ2-2|TRBV9|-|-
TGTGCCAGCAGCGGGCCAACGCAGGCCGGGGAGCTGTTTTTT
CASSGPTQAGELFF
>TRBJ2-3|TRBV7-9|few|TRBD2
TGTGCCAGCAGCACCCGCCCTTCTAGCGGAACCACAGATACGCAGTATTTT
CASSTRPSSGTTDTQYF
>TRBJ1-2|TRBV7-9|-|TRBD1
TGTGCCAGCAACATAGGGACGACAGGGTACGGCTACACCTTC
CASNIGTTGYGYTF
>TRBJ2-2|TRBV7-2|-|-
TGTGCCAGCAGTTCCCGAGTCGGGGAGCTGTTTTTT
CASSSRVGELFF
>TRBJ1-2|TRBV28|-|-
TGTGCCAGTGGTTATCTAGCCTATGGCTACACCTTC
CASGYLAYGYTF
>TRBJ1-1|TRBV18|-|-
TGTGCCAGCTTGGACGCGGGAGGAGCGCACACTGAAGCTTTCTTT
CASLDAGGAHTEAFF
>TRBJ2-4|TRBV7-9|-|TRBD1
TGTGCCAGCAGCCTCCCTGGGGCAGGGGGAAACATTCAGTACTTC
CASSLPGAGGNIQYF
>TRBJ1-1|TRBV7-9|-|-
TGTGCCAGCAGCTTGGGAGGGAAGAACACTGAAGCTTTCTTT
CASSLGGKNTEAFF
>TRBJ1-2|TRBV6-2/TRBV6-3|-|-
TGTGCCAGCAGCTTGGTCCTAATTGCGGGCTACACCTTC
CASSLVLIAGYTF
>TRBJ2-5|TRBV5-1|-|-
TGCGCCAGCTGGGTTCGGGGATCGGAGACCCAGTACTTC
CASWVRGSETQYF
>TRBJ1-2|TRBV7-2|-|-
TGTGCCAGCAGCCCCGACAAAAACTATGGCTACACCTTC
CASSPDKNYGYTF
>TRBJ2-7|TRBV7-8|-|TRBD2
TGTGCCAGCAGCCGTACCGACCCACTAACTAGCGGGGGCTACGAGCAGTACTTC
CASSRTDPLTSGGYEQYF
>TRBJ2-2|TRBV6-6|-|TRBD2
TGTGCCAGCAGCCTGGTCCCGCCGGGGGAGGGCGTGCTGTTTTTT
CASSLVPPGEGVLFF
>TRBJ1-2|TRBV4-2|-|TRBD1
TGTGCCAGCAGCCAAGAAGGGGGCCTTGGCTACACCTTC
CASSQEGGLGYTF
>TRBJ1-2|TRBV28|-|-
TGTGCCAGCAGGCTCCCCGGCGGGGGGCCATCCTATGGCTACACCTTC
CASRLPGGGPSYGYTF
>TRBJ1-2|TRBV4-1|-|TRBD1
TGCGCCAGCAGCCGTCGGGACAGGGGAGGATATGGCTACACCTTC
CASSRRDRGGYGYTF
>TRBJ1-1|TRBV2|-|-
TGTGCCAGCAGCCGGGGAGGATTCTGGTTGAACACTGAAGCTTTCTTT
CASSRGGFWLNTEAFF
>TRBJ2-1|TRBV25-1|-|TRBD2
TGTGCCAGCAGTGAAGAGACTAGCGGGGAGTTAAATGAGCAGTTCTTC
CASSEETSGELNEQFF
>TRBJ1-1|TRBV5-4|-|TRBD1
TGTGCCAGCACCCTGACAGGGGCGAACACTGAAGCTTTCTTT
CASTLTGANTEAFF
>TRBJ1-5|TRBV30|-|-
TGTGCCTGGAGTTGGGGGGGCCGCAATCAGCCCCAGCATTTT
CAWSWGGRNQPQHF
>TRBJ1-4|TRBV7-9|-|TRBD1
TGTGCCAGCGAAGGGACAGGGGATAATGAAAAACTGTTTTTT
CASEGTGDNEKLFF
>TRBJ1-4|TRBV19|-|-
TGTGCCAGTAGCGCCAGTGCAACTAATGAAAAACTGTTTTTT
CASSASATNEKLFF
>TRBJ1-2|TRBV27|-|TRBD1
TGTGCCAGCAGTTCGGGACAGCTTCCTAACTATGGCTACACCTTC
CASSSGQLPNYGYTF
>TRBJ1-4|TRBV6-5|-|TRBD1
TGTGCCAGCGGAACAGGGGGCCTAAATGAAAAACTGTTTTTT
CASGTGGLNEKLFF
>TRBJ2-7|TRBV6-6|few|TRBD1
TGTGCCAGCAGCCCCGGGGGCAGGGGGCGCGAGCAGTACTTC
CASSPGGRGREQYF
>TRBJ2-5|TRBV30|-|TRBD2
TGTGCCTGGAGTGTGACTAGCGGGGGAGAGACCCAGTACTTC
CAWSVTSGGETQYF
>TRBJ2-7|TRBV28|-|TRBD1
TGTGCCAGCAGTATCCCGGGACAGGGGGCCTACGAGCAGTACTTC
CASSIPGQGAYEQYF
>TRBJ1-6|TRBV6-5|-|-
TGTGCCAGCACTAAAACTATTAATTCACCCCTCCACTTT
CASTKTINSPLHF
>TRBJ2-3|TRBV15|-|TRBD1
TGTGCCACCAGCAGGCTTGGACAGGGGGGAAATACGCAGTATTTT
CATSRLGQGGNTQYF
>TRBJ2-1|TRBV7-2|-|-
TGTGCCAGCAGCTTACAGGGTTTAGGTCGTTCTGATGAGCAGTTCTTC
CASSLQGLGRSDEQFF
>TRBJ1-6|TRBV6-2/TRBV6-3|-|-
TGTGCCAGCAGTCGAGAGGGCTCCTCCAATTCACCCCTCCACTTT
CASSREGSSNSPLHF
>TRBJ1-1|TRBV3-1/TRBV3-2|-|-
TGTGCCAGCAGCCAAGACCGTTATCAAGCTTTCTTT
CASSQDRYQAFF
>TRBJ1-6|TRBV7-2|few|-
TGTGCCAGCAGCTTAGTCGCGGGGACTCGGTCCAATTCACCCCTCCACTTT
CASSLVAGTRSNSPLHF
>TRBJ2-5|TRBV6-6|-|-
TGTGCCAGCAGTTACGGGGCGGTACAAGAGACCCAGTACTTC
CASSYGAVQETQYF
>TRBJ2-7|TRBV7-6|many|-
TGTGCCAGCAGCCCCGACCAGGGTTTCACCTACGAGCAGTACTTC
CASSPDQGFTYEQYF
>TRBJ1-1|TRBV11-2|-|-
TGTGCCAGCAGCCCTTTTGAGCCGGGGGCTGAAGCTTTCTTT
CASSPFEPGAEAFF